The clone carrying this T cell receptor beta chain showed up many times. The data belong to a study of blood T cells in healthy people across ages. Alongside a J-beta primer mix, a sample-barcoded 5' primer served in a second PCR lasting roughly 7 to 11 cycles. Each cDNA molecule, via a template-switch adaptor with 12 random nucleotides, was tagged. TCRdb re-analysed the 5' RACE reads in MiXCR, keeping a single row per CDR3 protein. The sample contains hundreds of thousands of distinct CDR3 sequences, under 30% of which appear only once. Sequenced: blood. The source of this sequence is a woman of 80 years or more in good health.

For the CDR3, the DNA is TGCGCCAGCAGCTGGGCAGACTTTACTAAATACAATGAGCAGTTCTTC. This codes for CASSWADFTKYNEQFF. The rearrangement joins TRBV5-1 to TRBJ2-1; no clear D. V was pared by 3 bases and J by 4 bases, with 17 bases between. Germline V CDR1 and CDR2: SGHRS, YFSETQ. This CDR3 comprises 16 residues.